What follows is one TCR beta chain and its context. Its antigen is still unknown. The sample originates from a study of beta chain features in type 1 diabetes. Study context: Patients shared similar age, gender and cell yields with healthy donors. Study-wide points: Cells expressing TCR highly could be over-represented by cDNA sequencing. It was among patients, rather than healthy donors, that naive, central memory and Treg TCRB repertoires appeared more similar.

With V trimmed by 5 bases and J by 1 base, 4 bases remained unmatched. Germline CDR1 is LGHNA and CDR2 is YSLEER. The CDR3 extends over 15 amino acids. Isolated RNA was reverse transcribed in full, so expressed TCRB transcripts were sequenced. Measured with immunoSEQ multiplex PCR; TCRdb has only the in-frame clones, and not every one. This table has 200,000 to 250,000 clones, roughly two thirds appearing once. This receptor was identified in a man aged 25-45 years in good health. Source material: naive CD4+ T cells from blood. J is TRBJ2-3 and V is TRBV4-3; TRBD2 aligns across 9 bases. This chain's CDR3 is CASSSRTSGTDTQYF. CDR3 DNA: TGCGCCAGCAGCTCCCGGACTAGCGGCACAGATACGCAGTATTTT.